The rows below give T cell receptor beta chains drawn from one sample of a study of shared clonotypes between healthy human individuals. The method was immunoSEQ multiplex PCR; TCRdb's version includes in-frame clones alone and lacks a portion of them. The data show 2 million to 2.5 million clones, about 95% seen once. The specimen sequenced was naive CD4+ T cells sorted from blood. The source of these receptors is a man aged 18 to 30 in good health. CDR3s include the opening cysteine and the closing phenylalanine or tryptophan.

v_call,cdr3_aa
TRBV5-1,CASSLRQNTDTQYF
TRBV12-5,CASGSKGLAGEYYEQYF
TRBV4-1,CASSQEAGATMRQFF
TRBV18,CASSRRDRENSPLHF
TRBV12-5,CASGLVDTQYF
TRBV7-9,CASSLIDRSLRDEQYF
TRBV6-5,CASSTRDRYNVLTF
TRBV7-2,CASSLGPGSTEAFF
TRBV9,CASSFGGLDYNEQFF
TRBV2,CASSGKGADSPLHF
TRBV28,CASSLYPNPYEQYF
TRBV18,CASSPVDSVSGNTIYF
TRBV7-2,CASSYPNREQFF
TRBV2,CASSQGREKLFF
TRBV23-1,CASSYPGTPLSYEQYF
TRBV9,CASSTGTGWTYEQYF
TRBV5-6,CASSLGDLTEKLFF
TRBV2,CASSHGQGSYNSPLHF
TRBV7-9,CASSLAGAPLHF
TRBV7-2,CASSPDRWGYEQYF
TRBV19,CASSRMGYNEQFF
TRBV5-1,CASSDGAGTADYGYTF
TRBV7-2,CASSRTSGATDTQYF
TRBV5-1,CASTPFDGTGANVLTF
TRBV11-2,CASSLGGATDTQYF
TRBV11-2,CASSFPRFRVLPETQYF
TRBV28,CASSLGQGFNYGYTF
TRBV9,CASSVQNTGELFF
TRBV13,CASRIGTFNSPLHF
TRBV29-1,CSVRTGDGYTF
TRBV2,CASSAGRGGYGYTF
TRBV5-4,CASSLAAGRTEAFF
TRBV5-4,CASTYSSGNTGELFF
TRBV5-6,CASSLSRPNYNQPQHF
TRBV6-6,CASSNPNEKLFF
TRBV2,CASSDRAAYSYEQYF
TRBV30,CAWARDREGQPQHF
TRBV19,CASSSGWETQYF
TRBV2,CASSGLAASDRLF
TRBV11-3,CASSLDGTKYNEQFF
TRBV9,CASSVDGSLGEQYF
TRBV11-2,CASSSTGFGANVLTF
TRBV27,CASSFQGRQPQHF
TRBV7-8,CASSLALLAGGPSQETQYF
TRBV6-6,CASTKGGPGNEQFF